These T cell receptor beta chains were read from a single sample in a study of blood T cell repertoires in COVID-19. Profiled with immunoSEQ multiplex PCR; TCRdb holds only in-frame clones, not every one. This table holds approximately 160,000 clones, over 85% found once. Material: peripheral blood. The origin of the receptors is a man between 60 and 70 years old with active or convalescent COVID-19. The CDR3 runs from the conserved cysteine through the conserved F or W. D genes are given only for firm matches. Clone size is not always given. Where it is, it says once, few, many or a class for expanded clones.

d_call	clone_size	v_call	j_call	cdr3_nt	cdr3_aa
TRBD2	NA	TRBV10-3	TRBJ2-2	TGTGCCATCAGTGAGAGAAATAGCGGGGCCGGCGGGGAGCTGTTTTTT	CAISERNSGAGGELFF
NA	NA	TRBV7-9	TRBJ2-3	TGTGCCAGCAGCTCAGCTACTCGGACAGATACGCAGTATTTT	CASSSATRTDTQYF
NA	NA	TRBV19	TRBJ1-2	TGTGCCAGTACCGGAAGGGAGGGCGGTGGCTACACCTTC	CASTGREGGGYTF
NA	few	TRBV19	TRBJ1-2	TGTGCCAGTAGTAGACAGAACTATGGCTACACCTTC	CASSRQNYGYTF
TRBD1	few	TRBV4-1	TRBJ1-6	TGCGCCAGCAGCCCCCTCCTGGGACAGCAGAATTCACCCCTCCACTTT	CASSPLLGQQNSPLHF
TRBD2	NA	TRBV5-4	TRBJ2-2	TGTGCCAGCAGCACCCTCCGGGGGACTACCAACGAGGGGGAGCTGTTTTTT	CASSTLRGTTNEGELFF
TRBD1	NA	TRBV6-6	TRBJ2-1	TGTGCCAGCAGTTACGGGACAGGACACGGCTACAATGAGCAGTTCTTC	CASSYGTGHGYNEQFF
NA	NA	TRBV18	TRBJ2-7	TGTGCCAGCTCACCATCGTCCTACGAGCAGTACTTC	CASSPSSYEQYF
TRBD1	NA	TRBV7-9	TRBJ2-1	TGTGCCAGCAGCCAAGGGACAGACCTTACCTACAATGAGCAGTTCTTC	CASSQGTDLTYNEQFF
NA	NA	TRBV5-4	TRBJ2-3	TGTGCCAGCAGCCGCCCCCCTAGGGGAACAGATACGCAGTATTTT	CASSRPPRGTDTQYF
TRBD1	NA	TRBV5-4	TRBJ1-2	TGTGCCAGCATCCAACAGGGGGATCTCTATGGCTACACCTTC	CASIQQGDLYGYTF
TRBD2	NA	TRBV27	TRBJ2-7	TGTGCCAGCAGTTTAGTGGCTAGCGGGGGCCGCTCCTACGAGCAGTACTTC	CASSLVASGGRSYEQYF
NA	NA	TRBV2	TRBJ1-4	TGTGCCAGCATTACGACAGATACTAATGAAAAACTGTTTTTT	CASITTDTNEKLFF
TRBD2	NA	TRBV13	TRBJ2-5	TGTGCCAGCAGCTCGACTAGCGGGAGTGAGACCCAGTACTTC	CASSSTSGSETQYF
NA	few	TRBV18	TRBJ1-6	TGTGCCAGCTCACCCCCCGGACCCGGGGCCCTCCACTTT	CASSPPGPGALHF
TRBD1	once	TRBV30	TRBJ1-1	TGTGCCTGGAGTGTACAGGGGACTGAAGCTTTCTTT	CAWSVQGTEAFF
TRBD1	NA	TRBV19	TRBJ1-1	TGTGCCAGTAGCGTGGGACAGGGGTTGGCTGAAGCTTTCTTT	CASSVGQGLAEAFF
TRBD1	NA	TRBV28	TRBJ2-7	TGTGCCAGCAGTCCAGCTGGGACAGTTTTTAACTCCTACGAGCAGTACTTC	CASSPAGTVFNSYEQYF
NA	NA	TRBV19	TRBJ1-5	TGTGCCAGTTCACGACCGGGCGACTACAATCAGCCCCAGCATTTT	CASSRPGDYNQPQHF
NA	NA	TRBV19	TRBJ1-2	TGTGCCAGTAGTACCGGACGGGGTCAATACTATGGCTACACCTTC	CASSTGRGQYYGYTF
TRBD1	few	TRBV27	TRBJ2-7	TGTGCCAGCAGTCTAAGGACAGGGTTCGACGAGCAGTACTTC	CASSLRTGFDEQYF
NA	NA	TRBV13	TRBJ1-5	TGTGCCAGCAGGAGGGGCAATCAGCCCCAGCATTTT	CASRRGNQPQHF
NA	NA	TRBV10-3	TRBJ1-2	TGTGCCATCAGTGAGGCAGGGGAGAATGGCTACACCTTC	CAISEAGENGYTF
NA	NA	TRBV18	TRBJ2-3	TGTGCCAGCTCACCACCGAGCTTTGACAGCCAGACTAGCACAGATACGCAGTATTTT	CASSPPSFDSQTSTDTQYF
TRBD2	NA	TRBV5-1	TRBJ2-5	TGCGCCAGCAGCTCCTCCGGACTAGCGGGTAAAGAGACCCAGTACTTC	CASSSSGLAGKETQYF
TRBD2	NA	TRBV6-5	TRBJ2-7	TGTGCCAGCAGTTCCGGACTAGCGGCTTTCTACGAGCAGTACTTC	CASSSGLAAFYEQYF
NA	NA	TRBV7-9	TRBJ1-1	TGTGCCAGCAGCTTAGAGTCTATGAACACTGAAGCTTTCTTT	CASSLESMNTEAFF
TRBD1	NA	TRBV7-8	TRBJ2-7	TGTGCCAGCAAATTAGTTCAGGGACAGGGTGTTTACGAGCAGTACTTC	CASKLVQGQGVYEQYF
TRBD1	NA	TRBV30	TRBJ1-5	TGTGCCTGGAGTGTGGGACAGTCTAGCAATCAGCCCCAGCATTTT	CAWSVGQSSNQPQHF
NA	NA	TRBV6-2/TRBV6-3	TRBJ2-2	TGTGCCAGCAGTCCCCCCTCGGTTGCCGGGGAGCTGTTTTTT	CASSPPSVAGELFF
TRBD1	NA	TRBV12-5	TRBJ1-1	TGTGCTAGTGGTCAGAACACAGGGGGCGGGCTGGTAGCTTTCTTT	CASGQNTGGGLVAFF
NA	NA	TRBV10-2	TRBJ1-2	TGCGCCAGCAGTGGCAGTGGCCTCTATGGCTACACCTTC	CASSGSGLYGYTF
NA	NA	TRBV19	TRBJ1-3	TGTGCCAGTAGTATATACGGAGCCTCTGGAAACACCATATATTTT	CASSIYGASGNTIYF
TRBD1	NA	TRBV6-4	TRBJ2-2	TGTGCCAGCACCCCGAGTACAGGGGACACCGGGGAGCTGTTTTTT	CASTPSTGDTGELFF
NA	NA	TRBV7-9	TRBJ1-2	TGTGCCAGCAGGGACCCGGGGGTGGTTCACTATGGCTACACCTTC	CASRDPGVVHYGYTF
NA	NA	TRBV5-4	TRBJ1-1	TGTGCCAGCAGCCGGCTAGGACACCGGTTCTTT	CASSRLGHRFF
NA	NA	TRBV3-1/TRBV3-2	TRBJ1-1	TGTGCCAGCAGCCAGAGGTTGATGAACACTGAAGCTTTCTTT	CASSQRLMNTEAFF
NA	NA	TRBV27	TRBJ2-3	TGTGCCAGCAGTTTATCCACTAGCAGAAAAGATACGCAGTATTTT	CASSLSTSRKDTQYF
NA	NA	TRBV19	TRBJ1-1	TGTGCCAGTAGTCCTGCCCGTATGAGGGGGACTGAAGCTTTCTTT	CASSPARMRGTEAFF
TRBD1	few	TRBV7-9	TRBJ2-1	TGTGCCAGCAGCCCCCCAGGGGGATCCTACAATGAGCAGTTCTTC	CASSPPGGSYNEQFF
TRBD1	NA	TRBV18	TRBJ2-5	TGTGCCAGCTCACCCAGGCAGGGGGCGGGAGAGACCCAGTACTTC	CASSPRQGAGETQYF